This T cell receptor beta chain was sequenced for a study of T cell responses to AZD1222 COVID-19 vaccine (dated by TCRdb to about 2021). For context, the study as a whole: AZD1222 recipients whose second dose came at about 4 weeks and those whose second dose came at about 12 weeks were combined into one group, since spike-specific TCR depth and breadth did not differ between the two schedules. TCR sequencing covered 233 trial participants: 207 given two doses of AZD1222 and about 26 given two doses of MenACWY control vaccine. Enrollment into the trials was organized by age into subgroups of 18-55, 56-69 and 70-plus years, and those subgroups contained roughly 140, 27 and 60 TCR-sequenced participants, respectively. Paper-wide results and their limitations: Participants were mostly white British and included more females than males, and it was suggested by the authors that clonal diversity may have been underestimated. Conclusions about previously exposed vaccinees are limited because only six or seven AZD1222 recipients were SARS-CoV-2 seropositive at baseline. After two AZD1222 doses, spike-specific TCR breadth and depth were significantly higher than at day 0 and than in MenACWY recipients. Because no day 14 peak-response samples were available, the repertoires could be characterized only after the peak T cell response. In the small 56-69-year group, the increase in depth fell short of significance, most likely because of low power. Epitopes outside the regions mutated in the B.1.351 and B.1.1.7 variants were reportedly recognized by nearly half of the unique spike-specific TCRs. The vaccine-associated CD4 TCRs covered the entire spike protein, and the dominant responses fell in regions 160-218 and 743-854.

The CDR3 regions of human TCRbeta chains were analyzed by immunosequencing. The authors' analysis ran thus. TCRs in the repertoires were compared against a reference library of SARS-CoV-2-specific TCRs that had been generated with the MIRA antigen-specificity platform. Breadth was defined as the fraction of unique TCRs that were SARS-CoV-2-associated. Depth was defined as the fraction of total T cells that were SARS-CoV-2-associated. Each spike-specific TCR was assigned to its reactive spike region and to a CD4 or CD8 class using the MIRA data. Log10-transformed breadth and depth values were compared by one-way ANOVA with Sidak's multiple comparisons tests. TCRdb obtained this table from immuneACCESS and retained in-frame rearrangements with V and J assigned. These tables miss some clones; where compared with another copy, unresolved V genes account for less than half of the shortfall, and the remainder is unexplained. The D gene and trimming were derived from the DNA, and the V and J assignments and clone size from that table. In all, the sample holds 45,000 to 70,000 clones, and around 86% of those were seen once. The ten largest clonotypes hold roughly 17% of the sample.

The time point label for this specimen denotes: baseline before first vaccination. Vaccinee samples were obtained from the UK trials COV001 and COV002, which included a single-blind randomized controlled phase 2/3 trial of AZD1222 (ChAdOx1 nCoV-19) in healthy adults. For TCRbeta chain sequencing, PBMC samples were collected from trial participants at day 0 and at day 28 after the second dose. The CDR3 holds 15 amino acids from the cysteine to the phenylalanine. Only the CDR3 DNA stays, 45 bases, in frame from base 1. CDR1 and CDR2, per the germline V gene (reference sequence), are SSHAT and FNYEAQ. With respect to this clone: The clone's antigen remains unknown. The junction shows a germline mismatch at one end, possibly a read error.

This sequence originates from an adult in good health. Recombination linked TRBV7-7 to TRBJ1-3; 7 central bases correspond to TRBD1. The sequences come from peripheral blood, collected on day 0 of AZD1222 vaccination. The DNA reads TGTGCTAGCAGCTGCCCAGGGGGGCCTGGAAACACCATATATTTT. This gives the protein CASSCPGGPGNTIYF.